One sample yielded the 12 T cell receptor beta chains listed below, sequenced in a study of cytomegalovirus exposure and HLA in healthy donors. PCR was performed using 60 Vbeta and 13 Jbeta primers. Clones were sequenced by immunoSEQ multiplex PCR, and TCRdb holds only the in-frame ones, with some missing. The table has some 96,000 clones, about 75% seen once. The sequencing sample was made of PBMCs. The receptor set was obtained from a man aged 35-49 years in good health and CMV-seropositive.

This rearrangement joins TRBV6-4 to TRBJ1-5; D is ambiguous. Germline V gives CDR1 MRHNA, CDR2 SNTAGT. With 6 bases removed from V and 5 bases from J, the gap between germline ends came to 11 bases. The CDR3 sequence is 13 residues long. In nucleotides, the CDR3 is TGTGCCAGCAGCCCAGAAGTTGATCAGCCCCAGCATTTT. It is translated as CASSPEVDQPQHF.

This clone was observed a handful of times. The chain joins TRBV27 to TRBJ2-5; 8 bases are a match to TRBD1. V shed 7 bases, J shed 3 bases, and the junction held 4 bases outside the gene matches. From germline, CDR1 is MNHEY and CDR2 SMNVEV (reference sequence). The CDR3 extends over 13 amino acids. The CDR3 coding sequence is TGTGCCAGCACCGAGACAGGGGAAGAGACCCAGTACTTC. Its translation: CASTETGEETQYF.

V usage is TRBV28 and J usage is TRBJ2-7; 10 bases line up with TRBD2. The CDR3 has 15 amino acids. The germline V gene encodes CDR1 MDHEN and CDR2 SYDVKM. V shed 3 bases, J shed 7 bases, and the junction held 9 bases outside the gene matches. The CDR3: CASSFSLAGVGEQYF. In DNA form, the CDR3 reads TGTGCCAGCAGTTTTAGCCTAGCGGGAGTGGGGGAGCAGTACTTC.

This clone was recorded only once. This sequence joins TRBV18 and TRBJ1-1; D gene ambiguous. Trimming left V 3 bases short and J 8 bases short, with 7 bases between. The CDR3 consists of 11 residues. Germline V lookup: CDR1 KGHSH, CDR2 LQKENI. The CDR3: CASSPQAEAFF. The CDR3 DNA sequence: TGTGCCAGCTCACCCCAGGCAGAAGCTTTCTTT.

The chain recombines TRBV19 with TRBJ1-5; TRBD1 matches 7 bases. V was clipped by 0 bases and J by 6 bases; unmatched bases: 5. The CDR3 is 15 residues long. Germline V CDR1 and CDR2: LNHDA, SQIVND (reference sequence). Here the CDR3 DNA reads TGTGCCAGTAGTATAGATTACAGGGGCGGTCAGCCCCAGCATTTT. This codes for CASSIDYRGGQPQHF.

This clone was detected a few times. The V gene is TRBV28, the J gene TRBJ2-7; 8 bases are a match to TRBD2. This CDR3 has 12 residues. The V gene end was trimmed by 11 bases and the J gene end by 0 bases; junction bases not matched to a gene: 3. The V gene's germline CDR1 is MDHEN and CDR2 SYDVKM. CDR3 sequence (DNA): TGTGCCTGCGGGAGGTACTCCTACGAGCAGTACTTC. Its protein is CACGRYSYEQYF.

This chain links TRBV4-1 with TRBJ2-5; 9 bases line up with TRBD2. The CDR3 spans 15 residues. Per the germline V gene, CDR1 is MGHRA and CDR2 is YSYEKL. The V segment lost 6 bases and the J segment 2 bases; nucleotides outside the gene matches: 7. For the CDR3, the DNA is TGCGCCAGCAGTGTAGGCGGGGGGGTTCAAGAGACCCAGTACTTC. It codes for CASSVGGGVQETQYF.

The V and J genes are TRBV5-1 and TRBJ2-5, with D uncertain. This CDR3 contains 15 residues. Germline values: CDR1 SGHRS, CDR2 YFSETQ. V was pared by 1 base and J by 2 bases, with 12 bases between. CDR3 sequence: CASSLNVNSQETQYF. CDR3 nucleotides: TGCGCCAGCAGCTTGAATGTGAACAGTCAAGAGACCCAGTACTTC.

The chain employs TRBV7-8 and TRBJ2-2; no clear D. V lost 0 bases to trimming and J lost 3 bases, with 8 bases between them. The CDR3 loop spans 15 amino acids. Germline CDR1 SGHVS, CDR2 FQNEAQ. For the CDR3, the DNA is TGTGCCAGCAGCTTAGCCCGGTACGACACCGGGGAGCTGTTTTTT. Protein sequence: CASSLARYDTGELFF.

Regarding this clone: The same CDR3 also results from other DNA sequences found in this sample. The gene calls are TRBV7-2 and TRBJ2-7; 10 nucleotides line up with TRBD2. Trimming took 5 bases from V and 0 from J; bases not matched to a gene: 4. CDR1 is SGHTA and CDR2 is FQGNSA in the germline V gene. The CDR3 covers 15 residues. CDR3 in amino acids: CASSPLAGGSYEQYF. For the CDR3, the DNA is TGTGCCAGCAGCCCGTTAGCGGGAGGCTCCTACGAGCAGTACTTC.

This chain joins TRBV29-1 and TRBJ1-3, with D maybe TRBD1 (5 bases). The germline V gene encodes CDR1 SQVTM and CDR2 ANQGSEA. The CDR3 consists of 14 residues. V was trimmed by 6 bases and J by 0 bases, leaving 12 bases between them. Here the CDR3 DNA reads TGCAGCGTCCAGGGTGAACGCTCTGGAAACACCATATATTTT. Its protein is CSVQGERSGNTIYF.

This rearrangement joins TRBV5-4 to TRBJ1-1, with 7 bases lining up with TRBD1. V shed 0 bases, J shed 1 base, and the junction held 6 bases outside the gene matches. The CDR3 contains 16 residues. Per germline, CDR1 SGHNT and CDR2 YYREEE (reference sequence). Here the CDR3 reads CASSLDQGVRNTEAFF. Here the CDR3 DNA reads TGTGCCAGCAGCTTGGATCAGGGGGTCAGGAACACTGAAGCTTTCTTT. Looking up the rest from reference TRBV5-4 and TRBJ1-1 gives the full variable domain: ETGVTQSPTHLIKTRGQQVTLRCSSQSGHNTVSWYQQALGQGPQFIFQYYREEENGRGNFPPRFSGLQFPNYSSELNVNALELDDSALYLCASSLDQGVRNTEAFFGQGTRLTVV.